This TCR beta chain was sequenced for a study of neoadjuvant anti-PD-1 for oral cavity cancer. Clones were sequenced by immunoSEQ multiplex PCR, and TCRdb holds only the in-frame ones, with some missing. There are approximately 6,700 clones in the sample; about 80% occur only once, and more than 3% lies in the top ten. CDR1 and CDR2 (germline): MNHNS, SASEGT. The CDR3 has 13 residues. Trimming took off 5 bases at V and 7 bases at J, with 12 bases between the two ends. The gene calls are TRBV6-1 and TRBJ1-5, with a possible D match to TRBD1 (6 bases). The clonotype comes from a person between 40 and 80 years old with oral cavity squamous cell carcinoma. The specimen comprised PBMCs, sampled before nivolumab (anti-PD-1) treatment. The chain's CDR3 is CASSLGGRQPQHF. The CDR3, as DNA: TGTGCCAGCAGTTTAGGGGGTAGACAGCCCCAGCATTTT.